The 16 T cell receptor beta chains below all came from one sample that was sequenced in a study of T cells in Graves' hyperthyroidism and ophthalmopathy. Researchers took RNA transcripts and amplified the TCR beta CDR3 regions from them. First-round RT-PCR with HTBI primers amplified the TCR CDR3 region. One entry per CDR3 protein, called by TCRdb with MiXCR from the multiplex PCR reads. The sample records around 450,000 distinct CDR3 sequences, around 16% being singletons. The sample consisted of blood. Source of these receptors: a young woman with Graves' hyperthyroidism.

This clonotype appeared many times. The gene calls are TRBV12-3 or TRBV12-4 and TRBJ1-2; 11 nucleotides agree with TRBD1. After removal of 6 bases from V and 8 bases from J, the junction contained 8 bases not matched to a gene. CDR3 length equals 14 residues. CDR3 sequence reads: CASSRDRGKGGYTF. CDR3 in DNA: TGTGCCAGCAGCCGGGACAGGGGGAAGGGGGGCTACACCTTC.

This clonotype has a count of ten or more. The rearrangement uses TRBV2 and TRBJ2-2; weak D call: TRBD2 (6 bases). The CDR3 has 16 residues. Per germline, CDR1 SNHLY and CDR2 FYNNEI. V lost 4 bases to trimming and J lost 3 bases, with 15 bases between them. The CDR3: CASSGSGLEYTGELFF. For the CDR3, the DNA is TGTGCCAGCAGTGGTTCGGGACTCGAATACACCGGGGAGCTGTTTTTT.

This clonotype was picked up many times. This chain links TRBV4-1 with TRBJ2-7; a possible D gene is TRBD1 (5 bases). Trimming left V 2 bases short and J 2 bases short, with 13 bases between. The CDR3 length is 15 residues. Germline V CDR1 and CDR2: MGHRA, YSYEKL. CDR3 DNA: TGCGCCAGCAGCCAATGGATGGGGCTTGCCTACGAGCAGTACTTC. Translation: CASSQWMGLAYEQYF.

This clonotype was found a few times. This could be a read error, since a much larger clone is one nucleotide away. The chain combines TRBV30 with TRBJ2-2; maybe TRBD1 (5 bases). The CDR3 is 15 amino acids. V lost 2 bases and J 3 bases, leaving 13 bases between the germline ends. CDR1 is GTSNPN, CDR2 SVGIG, per germline (reference sequence). The CDR3 here is CAWSISGSDTGELFF. In DNA, the CDR3 is TGTGCCTGGAGTATCTCAGGGTCCGACACCGGGGAGCTGTTTTTT. Full variable domain (missing parts from reference TRBV30 and TRBJ2-2): SQTIHQWPATLVQPVGSPLSLECTVEGTSNPNLYWYRQAAGRGLQLLFYSVGIGQISSEVPQNLSASRPQDRQFILSSKKLLLSDSGFYLCAWSISGSDTGELFFGEGSRLTVL.

This clonotype was counted at least ten times. The chain recombines TRBV5-1 with TRBJ2-3; 10 bases map to TRBD2. CDR3 length equals 19 residues. V shed 0 bases, J shed 4 bases, and the junction held 14 bases outside the gene matches. Germline V gene lookup returns CDR1 SGHRS and CDR2 YFSETQ. The CDR3 DNA is TGCGCCAGCAGCTTGGTGTACAGTCCACTAGCGGGATCCCCAGATACGCAGTATTTT. This encodes CASSLVYSPLAGSPDTQYF.

This clonotype has at least ten counts. The chain carries TRBV28 and TRBJ2-6; 15 bases agree with TRBD2. V trimming: 5 bases; J trimming: 4 bases; junction bases outside the gene matches: 6. The CDR3 extends over 18 amino acids. Germline loops: CDR1 MDHEN, CDR2 SYDVKM. The CDR3 region has the DNA TGTGCCAGCAGTCGTGGACTAGCGGGGGGGTGGGGGGCCAACGTCCTGACTTTC. Its protein product is CASSRGLAGGWGANVLTF.

This clonotype came up many times. At one of its ends the junction is not consistent with the germline gene, which may arise from a read error. The gene calls are TRBV12-3 or TRBV12-4 and TRBJ2-3; D assignment may be TRBD1 or TRBD2 (6 bases each). The CDR3 consists of 15 residues. The CDR3 here is CASRLELAGADTQYF. CDR3 bases: TGTGCCAGCAGATTAGAACTAGCAGGGGCAGATACGCAGTATTTT.

This clonotype came up a few times. This chain joins TRBV20-1 and TRBJ1-2; 8 bases are a match to TRBD1. The V and J ends lost 3 bases and 6 bases, in that order; junction bases with no gene match: 15. This CDR3 spans 16 amino acids. Germline V CDR1 and CDR2: DFQATT, SNEGSKA (reference sequence). This CDR3 reads CSARDPQQGDSDGYTF. The DNA of the CDR3 is TGCAGTGCTAGGGATCCCCAACAGGGGGATTCTGATGGCTACACCTTC.

This clonotype was recorded a few times. This sequence joins TRBV3-1 and TRBJ2-2, with D possibly TRBD1 on 6 matching bases. The CDR3 runs 20 residues. Per germline, CDR1 LGHDT and CDR2 YNNKEL (reference sequence). V lost 4 bases, J lost 5 bases, and 29 bases lay in between. The CDR3 nucleotides are TGTGCCAGCAGCCCGTTACACAGGGAATTCCTAGGCTATCGGACCGGGGAGCTGTTTTTT. Translation: CASSPLHREFLGYRTGELFF. Full variable domain (outside the CDR3, taken from reference TRBV3-1 and TRBJ2-2): DTAVSQTPKYLVTQMGNDKSIKCEQNLGHDTMYWYKQDSKKFLKIMFSYNNKELIINETVPNRFSPKSPDKAHLNLHINSLELGDSAVYFCASSPLHREFLGYRTGELFFGEGSRLTVL.

This clonotype was seen ten or more times. CDR3 coding DNA: TGTGCCAGCAGTCCTGGTGGGGCGGCCTACAATGAGCAGTTCTTC. Protein sequence: CASSPGGAAYNEQFF. This chain joins TRBV6-1 and TRBJ2-1; TRBD1 might be the D (5 bases). The length of the CDR3 is 15 residues. V lost 5 bases and J lost 2, with 13 bases in between. Germline-derived CDR1 and CDR2 are MNHNS and SASEGT.

This clonotype was recorded many times. The CDR3 spells CSARDYFSIKDFQETQYF. CDR3 sequence (DNA): TGCAGTGCTAGAGATTATTTTAGTATTAAAGACTTTCAAGAGACCCAGTACTTC. The genes are TRBV20-1 and TRBJ2-5; D remains unclear. In germline, CDR1 is DFQATT, CDR2 SNEGSKA (reference sequence). V was cut by 0 bases and J by 2 bases, with 22 bases left in between. The CDR3 totals 18 residues.

This clonotype was recorded at least ten times. The rearrangement joins TRBV20-1 to TRBJ2-3, with TRBD2 matching 10 bases. Unmatched junction bases numbered 12, after V lost 2 bases and J lost 4 bases. The germline gives CDR1 DFQATT, CDR2 SNEGSKA (reference sequence). CDR3 length: 17 amino acids. CDR3 amino acids: CSARPRSGGAVSDTQYF. The CDR3 nucleotides read TGCAGTGCTAGACCTAGGAGCGGGGGGGCGGTTTCAGATACGCAGTATTTT.

The chain links TRBV2 to TRBJ1-5; the D is unclear. The CDR3 is 14 residues long. V dropped 5 bases and J dropped 3 bases, with 11 bases sitting between them. Germline lookup yields CDR1 SNHLY and CDR2 FYNNEI. The CDR3 DNA is TGTGCCAGCAGTTTCGGCCGGAACAATCAGCCCCAGCATTTT. This gives the protein CASSFGRNNQPQHF.

This clonotype was detected ten times or more. The chain uses TRBV5-1 and TRBJ2-3, with D uncertain. The CDR3 loop spans 12 amino acids. V lost 4 bases and J 5 bases, leaving 8 bases between the germline ends. CDR1 and CDR2 (germline): SGHRS, YFSETQ. The CDR3 region is CASSGWRDTQYF. CDR3 sequence (DNA): TGCGCCAGCAGCGGGTGGCGAGATACGCAGTATTTT. Combining the CDR3 with reference TRBV5-1 and TRBJ2-3 gives the whole variable domain KAGVTQTPRYLIKTRGQQVTLSCSPISGHRSVSWYQQTPGQGLQFLFEYFSETQRNKGNFPGRFSGRQFSNSRSEMNVSTLELGDSALYLCASSGWRDTQYFGPGTRLTVL.

This clonotype was recorded many times. The CDR3 sequence: CASSQEAGDYNEQFF. CDR3 DNA: TGTGCCAGCAGCCAAGAAGCGGGGGATTACAATGAGCAGTTCTTC. This sequence joins TRBV4-2 and TRBJ2-1; TRBD2 agrees at 8 bases. This CDR3 contains 15 residues. V shed 0 bases and J 4 bases; nucleotides not matched to a gene: 2. The germline V gene has CDR1 LGHNA and CDR2 YNFKEQ.

This clonotype has at least ten counts. V gene TRBV2 combines with J gene TRBJ1-1; no firm D call. This CDR3 comprises 13 residues. V was clipped by 8 bases and J by 3 bases, with 13 bases between them. Germline V gene data show CDR1 as SNHLY and CDR2 as FYNNEI. DNA for the CDR3: TGTGCCAGCCTCCGGCACCTCGACACTGAAGCTTTCTTT. Translating gives CASLRHLDTEAFF.